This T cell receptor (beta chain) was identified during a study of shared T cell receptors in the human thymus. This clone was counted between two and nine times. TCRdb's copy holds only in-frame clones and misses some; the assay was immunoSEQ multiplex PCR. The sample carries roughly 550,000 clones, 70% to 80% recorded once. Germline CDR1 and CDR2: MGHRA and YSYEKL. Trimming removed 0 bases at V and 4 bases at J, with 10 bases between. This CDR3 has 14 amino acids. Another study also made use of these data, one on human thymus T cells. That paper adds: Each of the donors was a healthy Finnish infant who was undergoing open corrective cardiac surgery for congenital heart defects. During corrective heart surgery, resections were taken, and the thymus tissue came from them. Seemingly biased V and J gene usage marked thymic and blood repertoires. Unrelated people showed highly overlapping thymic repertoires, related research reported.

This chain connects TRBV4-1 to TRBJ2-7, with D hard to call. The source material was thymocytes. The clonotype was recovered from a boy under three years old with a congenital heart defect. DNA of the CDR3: TGCGCCAGCAGCCAAGAGGGCAGAGAATACGAGCAGTACTTC. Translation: CASSQEGREYEQYF.